This T cell receptor (beta chain) originates from a study of control samples from healthy donors and cancer patients. Some clones are missing from TCRdb's copy, which holds only in-frame ones; the method was immunoSEQ multiplex PCR. Of about 230,000 clones in the sample, about 80% were seen once. CDR1 is SNHLY, CDR2 FYNNEI, per germline. Trimming left V 6 bases short and J 1 base short, with 7 bases between. The CDR3 length is 12 residues. This chain links TRBV2 with TRBJ2-7, with D possibly matching TRBD2 (5 bases). What was sequenced was PBMCs. This clonotype originated in a woman aged 55-69 years with lung cancer. The CDR3 region has the DNA TGTGCCAGCAGGGAGGAGTCCTACGAGCAGTACTTC. Its translation: CASREESYEQYF. Complete variable domain (other parts from reference TRBV2 and TRBJ2-7): EPEVTQTPSHQVTQMGQEVILRCVPISNHLYFYWYRQILGQKVEFLVSFYNNEISEKSEIFDDQFSVERPDGSNFTLKIRSTKLEDSAMYFCASREESYEQYFGPGTRLTVT.